This T cell receptor (beta chain) was recorded in a study of blood T cell repertoires in COVID-19. The CDR3 covers 13 residues. CDR1 is KGHSH and CDR2 is LQKENI in the germline V gene. With 8 bases removed from V and 1 base from J, the gap between germline ends came to 11 bases. Clones were sequenced by immunoSEQ multiplex PCR, and TCRdb holds only the in-frame ones, with some missing. This sample yields about 50,000 clones, of which roughly 90% are seen a single time; roughly 4% belongs to the top ten. The sequence was obtained from a human donor in a cohort sampled during active COVID-19. This chain uses TRBV18 with TRBJ2-5; D possibly corresponds to TRBD1 (6 bases). Input material: peripheral blood. This chain's CDR3 is CASHGQIQETQYF. The CDR3 DNA follows: TGTGCCAGCCACGGACAGATCCAAGAGACCCAGTACTTC.